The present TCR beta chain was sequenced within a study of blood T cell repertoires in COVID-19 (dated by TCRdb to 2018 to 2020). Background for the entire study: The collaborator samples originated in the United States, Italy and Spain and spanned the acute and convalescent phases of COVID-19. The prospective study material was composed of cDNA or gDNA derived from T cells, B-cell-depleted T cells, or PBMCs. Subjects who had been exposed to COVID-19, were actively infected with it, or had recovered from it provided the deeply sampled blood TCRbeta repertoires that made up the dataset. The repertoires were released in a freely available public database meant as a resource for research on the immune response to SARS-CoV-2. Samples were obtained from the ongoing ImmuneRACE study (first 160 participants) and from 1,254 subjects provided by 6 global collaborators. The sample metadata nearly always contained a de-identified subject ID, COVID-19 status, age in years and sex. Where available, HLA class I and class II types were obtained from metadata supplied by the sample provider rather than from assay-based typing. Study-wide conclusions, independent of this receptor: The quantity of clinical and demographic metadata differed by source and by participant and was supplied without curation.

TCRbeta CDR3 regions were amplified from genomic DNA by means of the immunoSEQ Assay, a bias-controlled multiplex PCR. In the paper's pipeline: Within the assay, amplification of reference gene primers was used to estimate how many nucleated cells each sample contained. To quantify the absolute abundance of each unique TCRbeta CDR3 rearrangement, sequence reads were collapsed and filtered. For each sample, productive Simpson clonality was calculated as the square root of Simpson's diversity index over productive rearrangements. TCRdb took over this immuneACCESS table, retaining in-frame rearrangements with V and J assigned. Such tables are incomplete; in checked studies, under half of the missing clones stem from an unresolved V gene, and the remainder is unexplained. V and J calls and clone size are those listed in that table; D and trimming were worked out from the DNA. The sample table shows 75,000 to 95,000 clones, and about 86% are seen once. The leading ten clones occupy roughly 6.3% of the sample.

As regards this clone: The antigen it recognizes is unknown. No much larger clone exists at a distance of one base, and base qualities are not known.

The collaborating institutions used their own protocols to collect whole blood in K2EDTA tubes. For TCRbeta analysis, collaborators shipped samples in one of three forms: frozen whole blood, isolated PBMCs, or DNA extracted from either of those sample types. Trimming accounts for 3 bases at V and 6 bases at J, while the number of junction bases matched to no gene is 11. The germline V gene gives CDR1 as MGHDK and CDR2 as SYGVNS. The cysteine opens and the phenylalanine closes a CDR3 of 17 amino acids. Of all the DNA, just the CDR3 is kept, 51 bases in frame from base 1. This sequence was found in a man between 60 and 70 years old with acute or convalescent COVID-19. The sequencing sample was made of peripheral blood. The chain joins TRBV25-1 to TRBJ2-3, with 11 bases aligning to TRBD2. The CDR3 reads CASSDQRLAGRRDTQYF. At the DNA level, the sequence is TGTGCCAGCAGTGACCAAAGACTAGCGGGGAGGAGGGATACGCAGTATTTT. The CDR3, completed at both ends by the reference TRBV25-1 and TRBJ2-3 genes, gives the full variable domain EADIYQTPRYLVIGTGKKITLECSQTMGHDKMYWYQQDPGMELHLIHYSYGVNSTEKGDLSSESTVSRIRTEHFPLTLESARPSHTSQYLCASSDQRLAGRRDTQYFGPGTRLTVL.